This T cell receptor (beta chain) was sequenced during a study of identical twins. This CDR3 is built from 13 residues. With 2 bases removed from V and 6 bases from J, the gap between germline ends came to 14 bases. Germline-derived CDR1 and CDR2 are DFQATT and SNEGSKA (reference sequence). From the 5' RACE reads, TCRdb called clonotypes with MiXCR, one entry per CDR3 protein. The sample records a few hundred thousand distinct CDR3 sequences, about 8.3% being singletons. This clonotype has a handful of counts. The same data also went into a second study, on yellow fever vaccine responses in identical twins.

V and J are TRBV20-1 and TRBJ2-7; TRBD1 might be the D (6 bases). This receptor was taken from a woman aged 18-30 years in good health. The material sequenced was CD8+ T cells sorted from blood. The DNA for the CDR3 is TGCAGTGCTAGAATGGGGGCTGGAGCCGAGCAGTACTTC. Its translation is CSARMGAGAEQYF.